This is a list of T cell receptor beta chains from one sample in a study of CD8 T cells in ankylosing spondylitis. MiXCR, run by TCRdb on the 5' RACE reads, gives a single entry per CDR3 protein. The table lists some 130,000 distinct CDR3 sequences, 7.5% to 9.5% of them singletons. Sequences were obtained from synovial fluid, either unsorted or a sorted T cell fraction (not recorded which). These receptors all stem from a male donor with ankylosing spondylitis. Both conserved end residues are part of each CDR3. A D gene is named only where the DNA matches it firmly. A clone size is listed for some rows: how often the clone was seen (once, few, many), or a class if it is expanded.

>TRBD2|TRBV6-2/TRBV6-3|TRBJ2-1|many
TGTGCCAGCAGCTTGGAACTAGCGGGAGGAAAGGAGCAGTTCTTC
CASSLELAGGKEQFF
>.|TRBV7-2|TRBJ2-3|many
TGTGCCAGCAGCTCAATACGCACAGATACGCAGTATTTT
CASSSIRTDTQYF
>.|TRBV7-9|TRBJ2-1|few
TGTGCCAGCAGCCTTACACCGGGTCCTCAAGACTTC
CASSLTPGPQDF
>.|TRBV7-2|TRBJ2-7|.
TGTGCCAGCAGCCCACAGGGCCTGACCCTCTCCTACGAGCAGTACTTC
CASSPQGLTLSYEQYF
>.|TRBV11-3|TRBJ1-1|few
TGTGCCAGCAGCTTAGGTCCAGGGGCTGGGACTGAAGCTTTCTTT
CASSLGPGAGTEAFF
>.|TRBV11-2|TRBJ2-1|.
TGTGCCAGCAGCTTAGGGAACAGGAAACAGTTCTTC
CASSLGNRKQFF
>.|TRBV10-2|TRBJ2-2|many
TGCGCCAGCAGTGAGTCTTCCCGACGGACCGGGGAGCTGTTTTTT
CASSESSRRTGELFF
>.|TRBV5-5|TRBJ2-1|many
TGTGCCAGCAGTCGGCTAGTTTTCTCCTACAATGAGCAGTTCTTC
CASSRLVFSYNEQFF
>.|TRBV20-1|TRBJ2-5|many
TGCAGTGCTAGAGCAGGGCGACCCCAAGAGACCCAGTACTTC
CSARAGRPQETQYF
>.|TRBV6-6|TRBJ1-5|many
TGTGCCAGCAGTGGAACTACGGGTCAGCCCCAGCATTTT
CASSGTTGQPQHF
>.|TRBV6-2/TRBV6-3|TRBJ2-2|.
TGTGCCAGCAGTTACTCGGGGTCCGGGGAGCTGTTTTTT
CASSYSGSGELFF
>.|TRBV7-2|TRBJ1-1|.
TGTGCCACCCGTTTGACGGGAGGTGTTAACACTGAAGCTTTCTTT
CATRLTGGVNTEAFF
>TRBD1|TRBV7-9|TRBJ1-1|few
TGTGCCAGCAGCCCATGGGACAGCGAAGCTTTCTTT
CASSPWDSEAFF
>TRBD1|TRBV5-1|TRBJ2-1|many
TGCGCCAGCAACGAGGGACAGAATTACAATGAGCAGTTCTTC
CASNEGQNYNEQFF
>.|TRBV6-5|TRBJ2-7|few
TGTGCCAGCAGTTATGTACCCGGATCCCGTCGGGCGTACGAGCAGTACTTC
CASSYVPGSRRAYEQYF
>TRBD1|TRBV20-1|TRBJ1-2|many
TGCAGTGCTTCTATGCCGGGACAGGGTTTTCGAGGCTACACCTTC
CSASMPGQGFRGYTF
>.|TRBV6-1|TRBJ2-5|many
TGTGCCAGCAGGAGATGGGTTGGCGGGGCCAGCCAAGAGACCCAGTACTTC
CASRRWVGGASQETQYF
>.|TRBV2|TRBJ2-1|.
TGTGCCAGCAACTACTACAATGAGCAGTTCTTC
CASNYYNEQFF
>.|TRBV30|TRBJ2-5|few
TGTGCCTGGAACAGGCCCCAAGAGACCCAGTACTTC
CAWNRPQETQYF
>.|TRBV20-1|TRBJ1-6|many
TGCAGTGCTAGTAGAGGGGAATGGAATTCACCCCTCCACTTT
CSASRGEWNSPLHF
>.|TRBV3-1|TRBJ2-7|many
TGTGCCAGCAGCCAATCCCCGGGACCCTCCTACGAGCAGTACTTC
CASSQSPGPSYEQYF
>.|TRBV6-2/TRBV6-3|TRBJ2-7|few
TGTGCCAGCAGTTACACCTACGAGCAGTACTTC
CASSYTYEQYF
>.|TRBV14|TRBJ2-7|.
TGTGCCAGCAGCCAATTAAGCAGGAACTACGAGCAGTACTTC
CASSQLSRNYEQYF
>.|TRBV5-1|TRBJ1-1|many
TGCGCCAGCAGCTTTCTGAAGGAGGGGAGTGACGCTTTCTTT
CASSFLKEGSDAFF
>TRBD1|TRBV29-1|TRBJ1-1|many
TGCAGCGTCGAGACAGGGGGCTCGAACACTGAAGCTTTCTTT
CSVETGGSNTEAFF
>TRBD1|TRBV20-1|TRBJ1-1|.
TGCAGTGCTAGGAGACAGGGGATGACTGAAGCTTTCTTT
CSARRQGMTEAFF
>.|TRBV6-6|TRBJ2-7|many
TGTGCCAGCAGATACCGGACAGCTTACGAGCAGTACTTC
CASRYRTAYEQYF
>TRBD1|TRBV20-1|TRBJ2-2|.
TGCAGTGCTAGTAACCAGGGGGCCGACACCGGGGAGCTGTTTTTT
CSASNQGADTGELFF
>.|TRBV28|TRBJ1-2|.
TGTGCCAGCAGCCACGACAGCTATGGCTACACCTTC
CASSHDSYGYTF
>.|TRBV30|TRBJ2-7|.
TGTGCCTGGAGTGTCGGAAACGAGCAGTACTTC
CAWSVGNEQYF
>TRBD1|TRBV20-1|TRBJ2-1|.
TGCAGTGCTACCGGGACAGGGGACAATGAGCAGTTCTTC
CSATGTGDNEQFF
>TRBD1|TRBV19|TRBJ1-1|many
TGTGCCAGTAGTACAGGGGGCCTTAGGAACACTGAAGCTTTCTTT
CASSTGGLRNTEAFF
>TRBD2|TRBV7-2|TRBJ2-7|many
TGTGCCAGCAGCTTTGGTAGCGGGAGAACCTACGAGCAGTACTTC
CASSFGSGRTYEQYF
>TRBD1|TRBV6-1|TRBJ2-1|few
TGTGCCAGCAGTGTTCTGATGGGACAGGGGAGATACAATGAGCAGTTCTTC
CASSVLMGQGRYNEQFF
>TRBD2|TRBV30|TRBJ2-4|.
TGTGCCTGGAGCTTTCCCGGGACTAGCGGGATAGGTCAGTACTTC
CAWSFPGTSGIGQYF
>.|TRBV7-9|TRBJ2-7|.
TGTGCCAGCAGTTGGGACCACTACGAGCAGTACTTC
CASSWDHYEQYF
>TRBD1|TRBV3-1|TRBJ2-3|many
TGTGCCACCACCTACGGGACAGGGGCAGATACGCAGTATTTT
CATTYGTGADTQYF
>.|TRBV9|TRBJ2-1|few
TGTGCCAGCAGCGTAGGGTCCCTTAAGCAGTTCTTC
CASSVGSLKQFF
>.|TRBV7-8|TRBJ2-1|.
TGTGCCAGCAGCTTAGCCCTATTCGCGAGTCCCCCCTACAATGAGCAGTTCTTC
CASSLALFASPPYNEQFF
>.|TRBV7-2|TRBJ2-1|.
TGTGCCAGCAGCTTCAGAATGAATGAGGCCGGGCAGTTCTTC
CASSFRMNEAGQFF
>TRBD1|TRBV18|TRBJ1-2|.
TGTGCCAGCTCACCGGGGGACAGGGCCTATGGCTACACCTTC
CASSPGDRAYGYTF
>TRBD2|TRBV6-2/TRBV6-3|TRBJ2-5|many
TGTGCCAGCAGTTTAGCGGGGATGAAGACCCAGTACTTC
CASSLAGMKTQYF
>TRBD1|TRBV27|TRBJ1-5|many
TGTGCCAGCAGCCACAGGGGACTTAGCAATCAGCCCCAGCATTTT
CASSHRGLSNQPQHF
>TRBD2|TRBV4-2|TRBJ2-1|many
TGTGCCAGCAGCCTGACTAGCGGGAGGGGGAATGAGCAGTTCTTC
CASSLTSGRGNEQFF
>TRBD2|TRBV5-1|TRBJ2-1|many
TGCGCCAGCAGCGCGGGACTAGCGGCTTACAATGAGCAGTTCTTC
CASSAGLAAYNEQFF
>.|TRBV3-1|TRBJ2-1|many
TGTGCCAGCAGCCCCGACTACTACTCCTACAATGAGCAGTTCTTC
CASSPDYYSYNEQFF
>.|TRBV5-1|TRBJ2-5|many
TGCGCCAGCAATGGGGCGAACCAAGAGACCCAGTACTTC
CASNGANQETQYF
>.|TRBV5-1|TRBJ1-4|many
TGCGCCAGCAGACGTACCGGGACGGACGGTGAAAAACTGTTTTTT
CASRRTGTDGEKLFF
>.|TRBV3-1|TRBJ2-2|many
TGTGCCAGCAGCCAAGCGGGACGGGCCGGGGAGCTGTTTTTT
CASSQAGRAGELFF
>.|TRBV28|TRBJ2-7|.
TGTGCCAGCAGTTTAACCCATGGACACGAGCAGTACTTC
CASSLTHGHEQYF
>.|TRBV7-2|TRBJ2-7|.
TGTGCCAGCAGCTTAGGTTGGTCTAGCTTCTACGAGCAGTACTTC
CASSLGWSSFYEQYF
>TRBD1|TRBV15|TRBJ2-5|.
TGTGCCACCAGCAGAGTGGGGACAGGGGTAATAGGCGGGGAGACCCAGTACTTC
CATSRVGTGVIGGETQYF
>TRBD1|TRBV27|TRBJ2-1|many
TGTGCCAGCAGTGGCACAGGGGGCCGTCGGGGCTACAATGAGCAGTTCTTC
CASSGTGGRRGYNEQFF
>.|TRBV20-1|TRBJ2-3|many
TGCAGTGCTACCCAGAACAGGGTGGTAGAAGATACGCAGTATTTT
CSATQNRVVEDTQYF
>.|TRBV20-1|TRBJ2-1|many
TGCAGTGCTAGAGACTTCCGGGAATCCTCCTACAATGAGCAGTTCTTC
CSARDFRESSYNEQFF
>.|TRBV7-2|TRBJ2-7|.
TGTGCCAGCAGCCCCGGACTCGCCTGGGGGCCAAGCTCCTACGAGCAGTACTTC
CASSPGLAWGPSSYEQYF
>TRBD1|TRBV6-5|TRBJ2-7|.
TGTGCCAGCACTTCACCGGGACAGACCCTGTTAGGGCAGTACTTC
CASTSPGQTLLGQYF
>TRBD2|TRBV20-1|TRBJ2-5|many
TGCAGTGCTAGAGATGGTAGCGGGAAGTTTGGAGAGACCCAGTACTTC
CSARDGSGKFGETQYF
>.|TRBV7-6|TRBJ2-1|few
TGTGCCAGCAGCCCCCGGGCCGGGGATGAGCAGTTCTTC
CASSPRAGDEQFF
>.|TRBV10-2|TRBJ2-3|few
TGCGCCAGCAGTGAGATGTGGGAGACCACAGATACGCAGTATTTT
CASSEMWETTDTQYF